The 18 T cell receptor beta chains below come from one sample, sequenced in a study of CD8 T cells in Susac syndrome. Random hexamers were used to reverse transcribe roughly 0.45 to 1 ug of RNA. MiXCR, run by TCRdb on the immunoSEQ multiplex PCR reads, gives a single entry per CDR3 protein. The profile covers about 83,000 distinct CDR3 sequences, with around 96% appearing a single time and roughly 0.4% taken by the ten largest. The sample comprised CD8+ T cells from PBMCs. All receptors come from a human donor with Susac syndrome.

This chain connects TRBV9 to TRBJ2-3, with unresolved D. V lost 2 bases to trimming and J lost 1 base, with 17 bases between them. Germline CDR1 reads SGDLS; CDR2 reads YYNGEE. This CDR3 has 17 amino acids. Here the CDR3 reads CASSVGDWRAGTDTQYF. As DNA, the CDR3 is TGTGCCAGCAGCGTGGGCGATTGGCGAGCCGGCACAGATACGCAGTATTTT.

The chain combines TRBV29-1 with TRBJ1-2; 7 positions match TRBD1. In germline, CDR1 is SQVTM, CDR2 ANQGSEA. Unmatched junction bases numbered 10, after V lost 0 bases and J lost 3 bases. CDR3 length equals 16 residues. The CDR3 spells CSVEDDDTGDYYGYTF. CDR3 coding DNA: TGCAGCGTTGAAGACGACGATACAGGGGACTACTATGGCTACACCTTC.

V and J are TRBV18 and TRBJ2-1; D may be TRBD2 (6 bases). V gave up 2 bases and J gave up 7 bases, with 18 bases separating them. CDR1 KGHSH and CDR2 LQKENI come from the germline V gene. There are 16 residues in the CDR3. In DNA, the CDR3 is TGTGCCAGCTCACCATTGGGCGGGAATAGGAGAAATGAGCAGTTCTTC. The encoded protein is CASSPLGGNRRNEQFF.

This sequence joins TRBV4-2 and TRBJ2-5; 10 nucleotides line up with TRBD1. Germline assignment: CDR1 LGHNA and CDR2 YNFKEQ. After removal of 6 bases from V and 5 bases from J, the junction contained 6 bases not matched to a gene. The length of the CDR3 is 14 residues. CDR3 nucleotides: TGTGCCAGCAGTCGACAGGGGGCGGGGGAGACCCAGTACTTC. Encoded protein: CASSRQGAGETQYF.

The chain carries TRBV20-1 and TRBJ2-7; D perhaps matches TRBD2 (6 bases). The CDR3 is 14 residues long. The germline V gene has CDR1 DFQATT and CDR2 SNEGSKA (reference sequence). The V gene lost 1 base and the J gene lost 0 bases, with 10 bases spanning the gap. The CDR3 loop is CSARGERASYEQYF. The CDR3 DNA sequence: TGCAGTGCTAGAGGCGAGCGGGCCTCCTACGAGCAGTACTTC.

This clonotype was detected only once. The gene calls are TRBV27 and TRBJ2-7; D possibly corresponds to TRBD2 (6 bases). This CDR3 is built from 14 residues. Germline V gene data show CDR1 as MNHEY and CDR2 as SMNVEV (reference sequence). Trimming cost V 4 bases and J 5 bases, with 15 bases left between them. The CDR3 loop reads CASSSTSSRDEQYF. The DNA for the CDR3 is TGTGCCAGCAGTTCAACTAGCAGTCGCGACGAGCAGTACTTC.

This clonotype has a single count. The genes are TRBV29-1 and TRBJ1-2; D remains unclear. CDR1 is SQVTM and CDR2 is ANQGSEA in the germline V gene. V was pared by 5 bases and J by 0 bases, with 7 bases between. The CDR3 is 12 amino acids. The CDR3 loop is CSVTGANYGYTF. Here the CDR3 DNA reads TGCAGCGTTACCGGGGCTAACTATGGCTACACCTTC.

The J gene is TRBJ2-3, the V gene TRBV7-9, with a possible D match to TRBD2 (5 bases). Per germline, CDR1 SEHNR and CDR2 FQNEAQ (reference sequence). V was trimmed by 2 bases and J by 0 bases, leaving 9 bases between them. CDR3 length: 15 residues. The CDR3 loop is CASSLTQRSTDTQYF. The CDR3 DNA follows: TGTGCCAGCAGCTTAACCCAGCGGAGCACAGATACGCAGTATTTT.

The chain links TRBV20-1 to TRBJ1-4, with 7 positions matching TRBD1. Trimming took 6 bases from V and 3 from J; bases not matched to a gene: 10. The CDR3 is 15 amino acids. The germline V gene encodes CDR1 DFQATT and CDR2 SNEGSKA (reference sequence). The CDR3 is CSAIQGTGANEKLFF. As DNA, the CDR3 is TGCAGTGCCATACAGGGGACCGGGGCTAATGAAAAACTGTTTTTT.

The V call is TRBV29-1, the J call TRBJ1-1; TRBD1 is a possible D gene (5 bases). The CDR3 is 16 amino acids. The V end lost 7 bases, the J end lost 10 bases, and 31 bases lay between the germline ends. CDR1 and CDR2 from the germline V gene are SQVTM and ANQGSEA. The CDR3 spells CSARGRRTAGRPGAFF. The DNA of the CDR3 is TGCAGCGCCCGGGGACGGCGAACGGCCGGGCGGCCTGGAGCTTTCTTT.

The V gene is TRBV13, the J gene TRBJ2-5; either TRBD1 or TRBD2 may fit D (5 bases each). CDR1 is PRHDT, CDR2 FYEKMQ, per germline (reference sequence). This CDR3 spans 15 amino acids. V was shortened by 4 bases and J by 2 bases, with 14 bases between the two germline ends. In DNA, the CDR3 is TGTGCCAGCAGCTCCTGGGACCACACGCAAGAGACCCAGTACTTC. Translating it yields CASSSWDHTQETQYF.

This chain uses TRBV19 with TRBJ2-1; weak D call: TRBD1 (6 bases). Germline CDR1 reads LNHDA; CDR2 reads SQIVND (reference sequence). Trimming left V 7 bases short and J 6 bases short, with 16 bases between. The CDR3 runs 14 residues. The CDR3: CASTWGQSGNEQFF. In DNA, the CDR3 is TGTGCCAGTACCTGGGGACAATCGGGCAATGAGCAGTTCTTC.

The V call is TRBV6-6, the J call TRBJ2-1; D is possibly TRBD1 (6 bases). CDR3 length equals 13 residues. V dropped 8 bases and J dropped 9 bases, with 17 bases sitting between them. Per the germline V gene, CDR1 is MNHNY and CDR2 is SVGAGI (reference sequence). The CDR3 here is CASQTAGDGEQFF. In nucleotides, the CDR3 is TGTGCCAGCCAGACCGCAGGGGATGGTGAGCAGTTCTTC.

V usage is TRBV7-9 and J usage is TRBJ2-7; TRBD1 aligns across 9 bases. The V segment lost 2 bases and the J segment 5 bases; nucleotides outside the gene matches: 1. The CDR3 contains 13 residues. Germline CDR1 and CDR2: SEHNR and FQNEAQ (reference sequence). DNA for the CDR3: TGTGCCAGCAGCTTAACAGGGGGCAACGAGCAGTACGTC. Its translation is CASSLTGGNEQYV.

This sequence joins TRBV5-1 and TRBJ2-1; 8 bases are shared with TRBD1. The CDR3 loop spans 14 amino acids. CDR1 is SGHRS, CDR2 YFSETQ, per germline. After removal of 2 bases from V and 6 bases from J, the junction contained 4 bases not matched to a gene. The CDR3 loop reads CASSLGQGPNEQFF. In nucleotides, the CDR3 is TGCGCCAGCAGCTTAGGACAGGGCCCCAATGAGCAGTTCTTC.

CDR3 DNA sequence: TGCGCCAGCCGCATGGACAGCTTAAATGAAAAACTGTTTTTT. Its translation is CASRMDSLNEKLFF. This chain joins TRBV5-1 and TRBJ1-4; D may be TRBD1 (6 bases). This CDR3 region has 14 residues. Trimming stripped 7 bases from V and 5 bases from J, with 15 bases between. Germline CDR1 and CDR2: SGHRS and YFSETQ.

V gene TRBV7-9 combines with J gene TRBJ1-2; perhaps TRBD1 as D (5 bases). CDR3 length equals 14 residues. Trimming cost V 3 bases and J 7 bases, with 15 bases left between them. The germline gives CDR1 SEHNR, CDR2 FQNEAQ (reference sequence). This chain's CDR3 is CASSLGRVFRGYTF. The DNA for the CDR3 is TGTGCCAGCAGCTTGGGACGGGTCTTCCGTGGCTACACCTTC.

This clonotype has a handful of counts. The chain recombines TRBV6-1 with TRBJ1-2; 8 bases agree with TRBD1. Germline-derived CDR1 and CDR2 are MNHNS and SASEGT. The length of the CDR3 is 13 residues. V was pared by 9 bases and J by 7 bases, with 10 bases of the junction left unmatched. CDR3 sequence (DNA): TGTGCCAGTAGAATCGGGACAGGCCGTGGCTACACCTTC. Translated: CASRIGTGRGYTF.